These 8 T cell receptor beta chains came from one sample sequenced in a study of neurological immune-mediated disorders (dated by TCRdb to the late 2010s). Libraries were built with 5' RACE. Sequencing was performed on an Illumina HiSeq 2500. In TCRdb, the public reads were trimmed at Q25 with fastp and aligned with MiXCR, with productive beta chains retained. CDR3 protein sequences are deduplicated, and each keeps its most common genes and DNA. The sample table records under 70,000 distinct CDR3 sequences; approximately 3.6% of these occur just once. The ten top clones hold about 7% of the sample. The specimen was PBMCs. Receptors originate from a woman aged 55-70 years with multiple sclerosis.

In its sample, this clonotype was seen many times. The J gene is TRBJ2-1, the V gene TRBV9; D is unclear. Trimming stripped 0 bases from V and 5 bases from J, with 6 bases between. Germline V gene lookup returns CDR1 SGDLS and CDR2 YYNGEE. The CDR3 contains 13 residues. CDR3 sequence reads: CASSVVEDNEQFF. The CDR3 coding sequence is TGTGCCAGCAGCGTAGTAGAAGACAATGAGCAGTTCTTC.

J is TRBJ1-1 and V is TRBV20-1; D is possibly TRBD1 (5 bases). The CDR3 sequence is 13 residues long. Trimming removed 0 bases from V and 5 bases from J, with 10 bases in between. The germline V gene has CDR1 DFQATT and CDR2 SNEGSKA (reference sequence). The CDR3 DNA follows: TGCAGTGCTAGAGATCCAAGGGGAACTGAAGCTTTCTTT. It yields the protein CSARDPRGTEAFF.

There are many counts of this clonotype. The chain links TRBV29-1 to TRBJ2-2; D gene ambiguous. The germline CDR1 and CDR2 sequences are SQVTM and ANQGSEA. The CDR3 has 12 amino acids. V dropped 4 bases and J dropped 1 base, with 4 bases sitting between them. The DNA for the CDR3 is TGCAGCGTTGCAGGGAACACCGGGGAGCTGTTTTTT. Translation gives CSVAGNTGELFF.

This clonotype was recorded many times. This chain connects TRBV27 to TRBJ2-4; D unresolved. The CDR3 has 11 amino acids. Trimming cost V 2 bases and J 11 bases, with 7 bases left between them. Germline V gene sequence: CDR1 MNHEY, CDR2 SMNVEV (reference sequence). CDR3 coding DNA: TGTGCCAGCAGTTTAGGGGTCGTTCAGTACTTC. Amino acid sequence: CASSLGVVQYF.

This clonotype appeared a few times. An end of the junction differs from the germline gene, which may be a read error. As DNA, the CDR3 is TGTGCCAGCAGCCCCCGGACTAGCGGGAGGGACAACACCGGGGAGATGTTTTTT. Translated, it gives CASSPRTSGRDNTGEMFF. V gene TRBV4-2 combines with J gene TRBJ2-2; the match to TRBD2 covers 15 bases. CDR1 is LGHNA, CDR2 YNFKEQ, per germline. This CDR3 comprises 18 residues.

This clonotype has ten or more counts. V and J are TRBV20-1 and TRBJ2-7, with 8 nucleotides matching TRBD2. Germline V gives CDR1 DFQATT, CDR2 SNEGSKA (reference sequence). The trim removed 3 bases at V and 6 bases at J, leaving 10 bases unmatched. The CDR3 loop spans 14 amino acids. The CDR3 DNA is TGCAGTGCTAGTGGGGCCGGGACTAGTCGCGAGCAGTACTTC. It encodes CSASGAGTSREQYF.

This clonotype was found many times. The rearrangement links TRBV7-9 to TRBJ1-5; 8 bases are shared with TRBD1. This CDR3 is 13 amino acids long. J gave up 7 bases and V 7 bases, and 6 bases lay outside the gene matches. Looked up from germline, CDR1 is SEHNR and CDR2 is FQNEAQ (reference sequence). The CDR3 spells CASTSDRGQPQHF. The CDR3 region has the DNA TGTGCCAGCACCTCAGACAGGGGACAGCCCCAGCATTTT.

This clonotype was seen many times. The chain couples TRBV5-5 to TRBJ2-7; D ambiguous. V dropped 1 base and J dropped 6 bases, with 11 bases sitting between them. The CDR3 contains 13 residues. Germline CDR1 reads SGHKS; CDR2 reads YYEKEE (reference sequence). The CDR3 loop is CASSLTGRPEQYF. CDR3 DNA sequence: TGTGCCAGCAGCTTGACCGGTAGACCCGAGCAGTACTTC.